This section outlines one T cell receptor (beta chain) sequence together with its context. A multiplex PCR was run with 60 Vbeta primers and 13 Jbeta primers. Sequencing used immunoSEQ multiplex PCR; TCRdb keeps in-frame clones, though not all of them. The table lists over 70,000 clones. At sampling all donors were nominally healthy, likely with unrecorded immune exposures. These data originate in a study of cytomegalovirus exposure and HLA in healthy donors. The V gene end was trimmed by 3 bases and the J gene end by 0 bases; junction bases not matched to a gene: 5. This CDR3 has 17 residues. Per germline, CDR1 MNHEY and CDR2 SMNVEV (reference sequence).

The sample comprised PBMCs. The chain uses TRBV27 and TRBJ2-2, with TRBD2 matching 9 bases. This TCR came from a woman in her thirties or forties in good health and CMV-seropositive. The CDR3 bases are TGTGCCAGCAGTTTTTCGCGGGAGGGCCCGAACACCGGGGAGCTGTTTTTT. Translating it yields CASSFSREGPNTGELFF.